Listed below are T cell receptor beta chains from one sample, sequenced in a study of post-analysis software for immune sequencing data. A single record per CDR3 protein comes from TCRdb applying MiXCR to the PCR reads. The data show approximately 690,000 distinct CDR3 sequences, around 64% seen once. Sequenced material: blood. These receptors were taken from a girl aged 2 to 9 with multiple sclerosis. Both conserved end residues are part of each CDR3. Fields, in order: clone size, D gene, J gene, V gene, CDR3 protein, CDR3 DNA. D genes are given only for firm matches. Some rows mark clone size as missing; the rest say once, few, many or name a class of expanded clone.

abundance: .; d_gene: .; j_gene: TRBJ2-7; v_gene: TRBV29-1; CDR3aa: CSVGSALYEQYF; CDR3nt: TGCAGCGTTGGGAGCGCTCTCTACGAGCAGTACTTC
abundance: .; d_gene: TRBD1; j_gene: TRBJ2-7; v_gene: TRBV7-8; CDR3aa: CASSLARGPSSKQYF; CDR3nt: TGTGCCAGCAGCTTAGCTAGGGGGCCGAGCTCAAAGCAGTACTTC
abundance: .; d_gene: .; j_gene: TRBJ1-1; v_gene: TRBV15; CDR3aa: CATSRGRTDPNTEAFF; CDR3nt: TGTGCCACCAGCAGAGGACGGACAGATCCGAACACTGAAGCTTTCTTT
abundance: .; d_gene: TRBD2; j_gene: TRBJ2-3; v_gene: TRBV7-2; CDR3aa: CASSPSGLAGGFDTQYF; CDR3nt: TGTGCCAGCAGCCCGAGTGGACTAGCGGGGGGTTTCGATACGCAGTATTTT
abundance: .; d_gene: .; j_gene: TRBJ2-1; v_gene: TRBV6-5; CDR3aa: CACSFLTRKFF; CDR3nt: TGTGCCTGCAGTTTTTTGACCAGAAAGTTCTTC
abundance: .; d_gene: TRBD1; j_gene: TRBJ1-2; v_gene: TRBV12-3/TRBV12-4; CDR3aa: CASSSSEGARGYTF; CDR3nt: TGTGCCAGCAGTTCATCGGAGGGGGCAAGAGGCTACACCTTC
abundance: .; d_gene: TRBD2; j_gene: TRBJ2-3; v_gene: TRBV11-3; CDR3aa: CASNLIAGSADTQYF; CDR3nt: TGTGCCAGCAACCTCATAGCGGGGAGTGCAGATACGCAGTATTTT
abundance: .; d_gene: .; j_gene: TRBJ2-7; v_gene: TRBV6-6; CDR3aa: CASSYSSSRPYEQYF; CDR3nt: TGTGCCAGCAGTTACTCTTCCAGCCGCCCCTACGAGCAGTACTTC
abundance: .; d_gene: TRBD1; j_gene: TRBJ1-2; v_gene: TRBV5-5; CDR3aa: CASSSLGTGRYTF; CDR3nt: TGTGCCAGCAGCTCCCTAGGGACAGGTCGCTACACCTTC
abundance: .; d_gene: .; j_gene: TRBJ1-1; v_gene: TRBV20-1; CDR3aa: CSARDMGSRGDTEAFF; CDR3nt: TGCAGTGCTAGAGATATGGGGTCTCGAGGGGACACTGAAGCTTTCTTT
abundance: .; d_gene: TRBD1; j_gene: TRBJ2-3; v_gene: TRBV6-5; CDR3aa: CASRHRGRPEDTQYF; CDR3nt: TGTGCCAGCAGACACAGGGGGAGGCCCGAAGATACGCAGTATTTT
abundance: .; d_gene: TRBD2; j_gene: TRBJ2-1; v_gene: TRBV20-1; CDR3aa: CSANRLAGNEQFF; CDR3nt: TGCAGTGCCAATAGACTAGCGGGCAATGAGCAGTTCTTC
abundance: .; d_gene: .; j_gene: TRBJ2-4; v_gene: TRBV15; CDR3aa: CATSSGGIANIQYF; CDR3nt: TGTGCCACCAGCAGCGGAGGGATAGCGAACATTCAGTACTTC
abundance: .; d_gene: .; j_gene: TRBJ1-2; v_gene: TRBV4-3; CDR3aa: CASSQAVREDNGYTF; CDR3nt: TGCGCCAGCAGCCAAGCGGTCAGGGAGGATAATGGCTACACCTTC
abundance: few; d_gene: TRBD1; j_gene: TRBJ2-1; v_gene: TRBV12-3/TRBV12-4; CDR3aa: CASSPRTGEQFF; CDR3nt: TGTGCCAGCAGTCCTCGGACAGGCGAGCAGTTCTTC
abundance: once; d_gene: .; j_gene: TRBJ1-1; v_gene: TRBV6-1; CDR3aa: CASSAQLGRNTEAFF; CDR3nt: TGTGCCAGCAGTGCCCAGTTGGGGAGGAACACTGAAGCTTTCTTT
abundance: once; d_gene: TRBD1; j_gene: TRBJ2-1; v_gene: TRBV6-1; CDR3aa: CASSEAGTGKVNEQFF; CDR3nt: TGTGCCAGCAGTGAAGCGGGGACAGGGAAGGTCAATGAGCAGTTCTTC
abundance: .; d_gene: TRBD1; j_gene: TRBJ1-2; v_gene: TRBV11-2; CDR3aa: CASTSLTGIDYGYTF; CDR3nt: TGTGCCAGCACCTCCTTGACAGGGATCGATTATGGCTACACCTTC
abundance: few; d_gene: TRBD1; j_gene: TRBJ2-5; v_gene: TRBV29-1; CDR3aa: CSVRSGGGLETQYF; CDR3nt: TGCAGCGTGCGATCAGGGGGCGGTTTGGAGACCCAGTACTTC
abundance: .; d_gene: TRBD1; j_gene: TRBJ2-1; v_gene: TRBV28; CDR3aa: CASSFGTGLGNEQFF; CDR3nt: TGTGCCAGCAGTTTCGGGACAGGGTTGGGCAATGAGCAGTTCTTC
abundance: .; d_gene: TRBD2; j_gene: TRBJ2-1; v_gene: TRBV11-2; CDR3aa: CASSPLTSGGPGGNEQFF; CDR3nt: TGTGCCAGCAGCCCGCTGACTAGCGGGGGCCCAGGAGGGAATGAGCAGTTCTTC
abundance: few; d_gene: TRBD1; j_gene: TRBJ1-4; v_gene: TRBV28; CDR3aa: CASSQDRATKKLFF; CDR3nt: TGTGCCAGCAGCCAGGACAGGGCAACCAAAAAACTGTTTTTT
abundance: .; d_gene: TRBD2; j_gene: TRBJ2-1; v_gene: TRBV4-3; CDR3aa: CASSTPFRTSGGNEQFF; CDR3nt: TGCGCCAGCAGCACCCCTTTTCGGACTAGCGGGGGAAATGAGCAGTTCTTC
abundance: .; d_gene: .; j_gene: TRBJ2-1; v_gene: TRBV12-3/TRBV12-4; CDR3aa: CAGSRDSTYSYNEQFF; CDR3nt: TGTGCCGGCAGTCGGGACTCGACGTACTCCTACAATGAGCAGTTCTTC
abundance: .; d_gene: .; j_gene: TRBJ2-3; v_gene: TRBV7-2; CDR3aa: CASSLRGAPDTQYF; CDR3nt: TGTGCCAGCAGCTTACGGGGGGCCCCAGATACGCAGTATTTT
abundance: .; d_gene: .; j_gene: TRBJ2-3; v_gene: TRBV2; CDR3aa: CALGHSLLTDTQYF; CDR3nt: TGTGCCCTTGGGCACAGTCTTCTCACAGATACGCAGTATTTT
abundance: few; d_gene: .; j_gene: TRBJ2-7; v_gene: TRBV10-3; CDR3aa: CAISEEGRGYEQYF; CDR3nt: TGTGCCATCAGTGAGGAGGGAAGGGGGTACGAGCAGTACTTC
abundance: .; d_gene: .; j_gene: TRBJ1-1; v_gene: TRBV2; CDR3aa: CASSREKDSLVVFF; CDR3nt: TGTGCCAGCAGCCGGGAGAAGGACAGTCTTGTAGTTTTCTTT
abundance: .; d_gene: .; j_gene: TRBJ2-4; v_gene: TRBV28; CDR3aa: CASSFEVRKNIQYF; CDR3nt: TGTGCCAGCAGTTTTGAGGTTCGCAAAAACATTCAGTACTTC
abundance: .; d_gene: .; j_gene: TRBJ1-4; v_gene: TRBV28; CDR3aa: CASSLSMGIEEKLFF; CDR3nt: TGTGCCAGCAGTTTATCTATGGGGATTGAGGAAAAACTGTTTTTT
abundance: .; d_gene: .; j_gene: TRBJ2-3; v_gene: TRBV10-2; CDR3aa: CASSDMAGGDTQYF; CDR3nt: TGCGCCAGCAGTGATATGGCAGGAGGGGATACGCAGTATTTT
abundance: few; d_gene: .; j_gene: TRBJ1-2; v_gene: TRBV20-1; CDR3aa: CSANDPSRYGYTF; CDR3nt: TGCAGTGCTAACGACCCATCCCGTTATGGCTACACCTTC
abundance: once; d_gene: .; j_gene: TRBJ2-1; v_gene: TRBV11-2; CDR3aa: CASSQGPNERFF; CDR3nt: TGTGCCAGCAGCCAGGGCCCCAATGAGCGGTTCTTC
abundance: .; d_gene: TRBD2; j_gene: TRBJ2-1; v_gene: TRBV4-2; CDR3aa: CASSQDFAGVAYNEQFF; CDR3nt: TGTGCCAGCAGCCAAGATTTCGCGGGAGTCGCCTACAATGAGCAGTTCTTC